This T cell receptor beta chain is drawn from a study of CD4 T cells in relation to SARS-CoV-2 and coronaviruses. On the study more broadly: ViraFEST: approximately 10-day antigen culture of PBMCs, then TCR beta CDR3 sequencing. The HLA restriction of the shared crossreactive spike epitopes was mapped.

The CDR3 has 15 residues. Trimming took off 6 bases at V and 4 bases at J, with 19 bases between the two ends. The V gene's germline CDR1 is MNHEY and CDR2 SVGAGI. Cryopreserved PBMCs were CD4-enriched, then split into naive and memory cells. Fewer than 1.2 x 10^5 naive or memory CD4+ cells were cultured with CEF peptides for nine to ten days. To note about this clone: What it binds is unknown.

The table came from immunoSEQ multiplex PCR; TCRdb's copy has only in-frame clones and leaves some out. The sample lists around 34,000 clones, around 77% occurring once. The sequenced sample was memory CD4+ T cells from PBMCs, cultured in vitro. The chain joins TRBV6-5 to TRBJ2-7; either TRBD1 or TRBD2 may supply D (6 bases each). The source is an adult with COVID-19. In DNA form, the CDR3 reads TGTGCCAGCAGACGAGAAGGGGGGTCTGGTTACGAGCAGTACTTC. Encoded protein: CASRREGGSGYEQYF.